This T cell receptor (beta chain) originates from a study of vaccination and CD4 T cells after COVID-19. Once obtained from cultured CD4+ T cells, the DNA was sequenced using the Oncomine TCR Beta short-read assay. TCRdb redid the calling of the PCR reads with MiXCR, one entry per CDR3 protein. Of roughly 12,000 distinct CDR3 sequences in the sample, 53% were seen once. The sample holds a few counts of this clonotype. Its specificity is unknown. Treatment in this sample: roughly 10-day PBMC culture with coronavirus spike peptide pools or control peptides (ViraFEST assay). This receptor was obtained from a human donor who had recovered from COVID-19. Sequencing used CD4+ T cells from blood, cultured in vitro.

The CDR3 bases are TGTGCCAGCAGTTCTCTCCGACACAACTATGGCTACACCTTC. Amino acid sequence: CASSSLRHNYGYTF. This sequence joins TRBV27 and TRBJ1-2; the D is unclear. The length of the CDR3 is 14 residues. V was trimmed by 4 bases and J by 2 bases, leaving 11 bases between them. Germline V gene lookup returns CDR1 MNHEY and CDR2 SMNVEV (reference sequence).